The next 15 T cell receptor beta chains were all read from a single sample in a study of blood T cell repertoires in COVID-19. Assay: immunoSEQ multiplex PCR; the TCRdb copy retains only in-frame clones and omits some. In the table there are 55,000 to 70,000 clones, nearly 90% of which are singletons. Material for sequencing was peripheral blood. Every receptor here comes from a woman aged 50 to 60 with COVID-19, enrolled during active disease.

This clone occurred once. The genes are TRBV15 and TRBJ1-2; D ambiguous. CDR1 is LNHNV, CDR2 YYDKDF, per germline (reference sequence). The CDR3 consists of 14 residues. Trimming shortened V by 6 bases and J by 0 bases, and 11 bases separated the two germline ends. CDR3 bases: TGTGCCACCAGGGGTCCGGGTTCTAACTATGGCTACACCTTC. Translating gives CATRGPGSNYGYTF.

The CDR3 sequence: CASSQGGGSTQYF. The CDR3 bases are TGTGCCAGCAGCCAGGGTGGGGGGTCGACGCAGTATTTT. The genes are TRBV14 and TRBJ2-3; weak D call: TRBD2 (6 bases). This CDR3 has 13 amino acids. Germline V gives CDR1 SGHDN, CDR2 FVKESK. V lost 3 bases, J lost 9 bases, and 13 bases lay in between.

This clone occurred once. The CDR3 DNA sequence: TGTGCCAGCAGCTATTCCTCGAGCTCTGGAAACACCATATATTTT. Its translation: CASSYSSSSGNTIYF. The chain uses TRBV7-2 and TRBJ1-3; D gene uncertain. Germline CDR1 reads SGHTA; CDR2 reads FQGNSA. Trimming took off 4 bases at V and 0 bases at J, with 10 bases between the two ends. This CDR3 contains 15 residues.

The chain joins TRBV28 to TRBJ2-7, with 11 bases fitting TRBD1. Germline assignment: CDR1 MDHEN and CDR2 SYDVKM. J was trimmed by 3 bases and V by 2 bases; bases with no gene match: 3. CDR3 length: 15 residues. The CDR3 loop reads CASSLPGTGGYEQYF. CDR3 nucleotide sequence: TGTGCCAGCAGTTTACCCGGGACAGGGGGCTACGAGCAGTACTTC.

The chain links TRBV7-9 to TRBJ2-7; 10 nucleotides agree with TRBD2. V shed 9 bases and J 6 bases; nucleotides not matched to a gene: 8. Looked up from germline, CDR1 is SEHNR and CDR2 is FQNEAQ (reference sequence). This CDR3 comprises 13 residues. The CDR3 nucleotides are TGTGCCAGTTGGGGGGCTAGCGGGAGCGAGCAGTACTTC. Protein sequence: CASWGASGSEQYF.

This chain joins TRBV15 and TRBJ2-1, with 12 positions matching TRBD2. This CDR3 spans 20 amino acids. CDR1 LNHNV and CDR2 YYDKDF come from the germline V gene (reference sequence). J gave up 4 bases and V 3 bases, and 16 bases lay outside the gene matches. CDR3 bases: TGTGCCACCAGCAGCAGACTAGCGGGAGCGTTAGGATCGGGGTACAATGAGCAGTTCTTC. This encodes CATSSRLAGALGSGYNEQFF.

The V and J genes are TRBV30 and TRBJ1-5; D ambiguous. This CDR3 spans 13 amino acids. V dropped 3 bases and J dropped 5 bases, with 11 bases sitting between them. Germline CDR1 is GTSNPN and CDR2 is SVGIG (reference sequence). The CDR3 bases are TGTGCCTGGAGCGTAGGGAGGGATCAGCCCCAGCATTTT. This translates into CAWSVGRDQPQHF.

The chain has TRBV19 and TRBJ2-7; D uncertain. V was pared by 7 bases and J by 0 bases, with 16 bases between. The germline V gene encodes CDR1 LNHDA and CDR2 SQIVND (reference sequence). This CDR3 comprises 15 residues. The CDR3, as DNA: TGTGCCAGTACTCAGGCGCTGGCAAGCTCCTACGAGCAGTACTTC. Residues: CASTQALASSYEQYF.

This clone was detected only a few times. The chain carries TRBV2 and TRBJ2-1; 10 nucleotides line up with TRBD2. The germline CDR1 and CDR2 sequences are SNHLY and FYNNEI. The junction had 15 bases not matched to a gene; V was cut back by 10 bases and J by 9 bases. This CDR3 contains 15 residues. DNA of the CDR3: TGTGCCACCTCCCTAGGGGCTAGCGGGAGTTTTGAGCAGTTCTTC. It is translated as CATSLGASGSFEQFF. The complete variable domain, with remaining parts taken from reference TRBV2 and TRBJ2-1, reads EPEVTQTPSHQVTQMGQEVILRCVPISNHLYFYWYRQILGQKVEFLVSFYNNEISEKSEIFDDQFSVERPDGSNFTLKIRSTKLEDSAMYFCATSLGASGSFEQFFGPGTRLTVL.

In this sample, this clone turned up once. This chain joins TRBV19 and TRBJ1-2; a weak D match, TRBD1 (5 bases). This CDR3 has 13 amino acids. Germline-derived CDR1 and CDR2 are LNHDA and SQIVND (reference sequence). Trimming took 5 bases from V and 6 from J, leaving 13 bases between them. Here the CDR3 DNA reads TGTGCCAGTAGTTTAACAGGATTCGATGGCTACACCTTC. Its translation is CASSLTGFDGYTF.

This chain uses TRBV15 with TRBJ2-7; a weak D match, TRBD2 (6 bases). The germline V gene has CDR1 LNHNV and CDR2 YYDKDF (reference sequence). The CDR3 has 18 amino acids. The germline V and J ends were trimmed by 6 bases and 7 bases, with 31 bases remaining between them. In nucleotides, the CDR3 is TGTGCCACCAGTCCTCACCAGGTAGCGGAACCCCCCCTTCGGGAGCAGTACTTC. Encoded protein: CATSPHQVAEPPLREQYF. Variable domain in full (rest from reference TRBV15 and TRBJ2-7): DAMVIQNPRYQVTQFGKPVTLSCSQTLNHNVMYWYQQKSSQAPKLLFHYYDKDFNNEADTPDNFQSRRPNTSFCFLDIRSPGLGDTAMYLCATSPHQVAEPPLREQYFGPGTRLTVT.

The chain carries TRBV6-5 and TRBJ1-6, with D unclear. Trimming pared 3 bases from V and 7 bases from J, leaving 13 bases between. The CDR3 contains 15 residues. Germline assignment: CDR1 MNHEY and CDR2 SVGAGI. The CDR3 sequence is CASSYKVEINSPLHF. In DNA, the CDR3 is TGTGCCAGCAGTTATAAAGTGGAGATAAATTCACCCCTCCACTTT.

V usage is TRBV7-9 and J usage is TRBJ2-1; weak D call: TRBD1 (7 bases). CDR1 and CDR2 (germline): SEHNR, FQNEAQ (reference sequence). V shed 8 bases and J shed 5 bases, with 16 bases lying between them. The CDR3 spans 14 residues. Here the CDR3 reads CASARGGGNNEQFF. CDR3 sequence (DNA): TGTGCCAGCGCACGTGGAGGGGGCAACAATGAGCAGTTCTTC.

The CDR3 DNA sequence: TGTGCCAGCAGTGATCGGCAGGGTCGGTCTGAAGCTTTCTTT. This gives the protein CASSDRQGRSEAFF. This chain connects TRBV28 to TRBJ1-1; perhaps TRBD1 as D (5 bases). V lost 5 bases to trimming and J lost 6 bases, with 16 bases between them. The CDR3 totals 14 residues. Germline loops: CDR1 MDHEN, CDR2 SYDVKM.

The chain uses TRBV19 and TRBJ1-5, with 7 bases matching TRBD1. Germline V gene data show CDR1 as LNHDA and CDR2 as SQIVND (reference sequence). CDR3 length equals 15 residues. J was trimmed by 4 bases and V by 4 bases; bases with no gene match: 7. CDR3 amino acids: CASSTTRDRNQPQHF. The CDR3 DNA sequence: TGTGCCAGTAGTACAACACGGGACAGAAATCAGCCCCAGCATTTT.